This T cell receptor (beta chain) was captured by sequencing in a study of T cells in Graves' hyperthyroidism and ophthalmopathy. Study outcomes and limitations: From stable hyperthyroidism, ophthalmopathy was separated by a 13 V-J model.

Hyperthyroidism was newly diagnosed in patients aged 18 to 65 (duration under 2 months). RNA transcripts provided the source from which TCR beta CDR3 regions were amplified. HTBI primers were used for first-round RT-PCR of the TCR CDR3. A single record per CDR3 protein comes from TCRdb applying MiXCR to the multiplex PCR reads. The sample contains 150,000 or so distinct CDR3 sequences, more than 20% of which appear only once. A word on this clonotype: The antigen is not known.

This sequence originates from a woman aged 45 to 65 with Graves' hyperthyroidism that later progressed to Graves' ophthalmopathy. Material for sequencing was blood.

For the CDR3, the DNA is TGTGCCAGCAGCTCCCGAATGCTCAACTATGGCTACACCTTC. Translated: CASSSRMLNYGYTF. The chain joins TRBV11-2 to TRBJ1-2; no definite D call. V shed 4 bases and J shed 2 bases, with 11 bases lying between them. Germline-derived CDR1 and CDR2 are SGHAT and FQNNGV. There are 14 residues in the CDR3.